Detailed here is one T cell receptor (beta chain). This record belongs to a study of T cell responses to AZD1222 COVID-19 vaccine. V lost 5 bases to trimming and J lost 0 bases, with 14 bases between them. From germline, CDR1 is SNHLY and CDR2 FYNNEI. The CDR3 covers 17 residues. Assay: immunoSEQ multiplex PCR; the TCRdb copy retains only in-frame clones and omits some. The sample has fewer than 150,000 clones, roughly 91% seen once. Second-dose groups at about 4 or about 12 weeks were pooled. This material consisted of peripheral blood, taken 28 days after the second AZD1222 dose. This sequence joins TRBV2 and TRBJ2-6; TRBD1 is a possible D gene (6 bases). The clonotype comes from an adult who received the AZD1222 COVID-19 vaccine. The CDR3 coding sequence is TGTGCCAGCAGTTCCCGGACAGCCCGCTCTGGGGCCAACGTCCTGACTTTC. This codes for CASSSRTARSGANVLTF.